Each of the 27 T cell receptor beta chains below was sequenced from the same sample in a study of PD-L1 blockade in urothelial cancer. Clones were sequenced by immunoSEQ multiplex PCR, and TCRdb holds only the in-frame ones, with some missing. Of tens of thousands of clones in the sample, around nine tenths are singletons; the top ten hold over 9%. As for time point: peripheral blood 6 weeks after treatment start. Source: PBMCs, taken around atezolizumab (anti-PD-L1) treatment. These receptors originate from a man between 60 and 75 years old with urothelial cancer.

The J gene is TRBJ2-1, the V gene TRBV11-3, with D possibly being TRBD1 (6 bases). Trimming took off 3 bases at V and 3 bases at J, with 12 bases between the two ends. The length of the CDR3 is 15 residues. Germline V CDR1 and CDR2: SGHNT, YENEEA. Here the CDR3 reads CASSFGAGVYNEQFF. As DNA, the CDR3 is TGTGCCAGCAGCTTCGGGGCAGGGGTCTACAATGAGCAGTTCTTC.

V is TRBV6-5 and J is TRBJ1-5, with unresolved D. Trimming removed 2 bases at V and 1 base at J, with 3 bases between. The CDR3 is 13 amino acids. Per germline, CDR1 MNHEY and CDR2 SVGAGI. CDR3 in DNA: TGTGCCAGCAGTTACCTGAGCAATCAGCCCCAGCATTTT. Translation gives CASSYLSNQPQHF.

V and J are TRBV7-2 and TRBJ2-2; 10 bases line up with TRBD2. Trimming cost V 5 bases and J 0 bases; bases outside gene matches: 6. Germline V gives CDR1 SGHTA, CDR2 FQGNSA. CDR3 length: 17 residues. The DNA for the CDR3 is TGTGCCAGCAGCAAAAGGACTAGCGGAGCGAACACCGGGGAGCTGTTTTTT. Translating it yields CASSKRTSGANTGELFF. The entire variable domain, with the rest obtained from reference TRBV7-2 and TRBJ2-2, is as follows: GAGVSQSPSNKVTEKGKDVELRCDPISGHTALYWYRQSLGQGLEFLIYFQGNSAPDKSGLPSDRFSAERTGGSVSTLTIQRTQQEDSAVYLCASSKRTSGANTGELFFGEGSRLTVL.

The V call is TRBV9, the J call TRBJ2-1; the D is unclear. In germline, CDR1 is SGDLS, CDR2 YYNGEE. The ends were cut back, 4 bases at V and 4 bases at J, with 3 bases in the middle. This CDR3 has 11 amino acids. The CDR3 DNA reads TGTGCCAGCAGCACATACAATGAGCAGTTCTTC. Amino acid sequence: CASSTYNEQFF.

The genes are TRBV11-2 and TRBJ1-5, with TRBD1 matching over 9 bases. The CDR3 extends over 15 amino acids. Germline V gene lookup returns CDR1 SGHAT and CDR2 FQNNGV. V gave up 5 bases and J gave up 6 bases; unmatched junction bases: 8. The chain's CDR3 is CASSPRTGVGQPQHF. The DNA for the CDR3 is TGTGCCAGCAGCCCACGGACAGGGGTGGGTCAGCCCCAGCATTTT.

The chain has TRBV9 and TRBJ2-7; 9 bases agree with TRBD1. The CDR3 runs 15 residues. In germline, CDR1 is SGDLS, CDR2 YYNGEE. Trimming removed 4 bases from V and 3 bases from J; junction bases left unmatched: 8. CDR3 sequence: CASSPSGQGVYEQYF. In DNA, the CDR3 is TGTGCCAGCAGCCCATCGGGACAGGGAGTCTACGAGCAGTACTTC.

The chain combines TRBV10-2 with TRBJ2-7; D may be TRBD1 (6 bases). The CDR3 totals 15 residues. Germline V lookup: CDR1 WSHSY, CDR2 SAAADI. V lost 3 bases, J lost 5 bases, and 17 bases lay in between. CDR3 nucleotides: TGCGCCAGCAGTGATTCGTTTAGGGGGTTCCACGAGCAGTACTTC. Translated: CASSDSFRGFHEQYF.

The CDR3 loop reads CASSLDLAGGGFMHSYEQYF. CDR3 nucleotide sequence: TGTGCCAGCAGCTTAGATCTCGCAGGGGGCGGATTTATGCACTCCTACGAGCAGTACTTC. The chain combines TRBV11-3 with TRBJ2-7, with 8 bases identical to TRBD1. CDR3 length: 20 residues. The V gene end was trimmed by 0 bases and the J gene end by 0 bases; junction bases not matched to a gene: 16. Germline CDR1 is SGHNT and CDR2 is YENEEA.

V usage is TRBV25-1 and J usage is TRBJ1-4; D uncertain. Germline assignment: CDR1 MGHDK and CDR2 SYGVNS. The CDR3 extends over 17 amino acids. Trimming took off 3 bases at V and 0 bases at J, with 14 bases between the two ends. The CDR3 sequence: CASSDGRRAATNEKLFF. The CDR3 nucleotides are TGTGCCAGCAGTGACGGGCGGAGGGCTGCAACTAATGAAAAACTGTTTTTT.

V usage is TRBV19 and J usage is TRBJ2-7, with 12 bases identical to TRBD1. The CDR3 is 13 amino acids. Germline assignment: CDR1 LNHDA and CDR2 SQIVND (reference sequence). V lost 10 bases to trimming and J lost 6 bases; unmatched junction nucleotides: 7. The CDR3 DNA sequence: TGTGCCACCAAGGGACAGGGGGCGAGCGAGCAGTACTTC. Residues: CATKGQGASEQYF.

This chain uses TRBV7-9 with TRBJ2-1, with 10 bases identical to TRBD2. This CDR3 spans 17 amino acids. Trimming at V came to 1 base and at J to 4 bases, leaving 7 bases not matched to a gene. Per the germline V gene, CDR1 is SEHNR and CDR2 is FQNEAQ (reference sequence). Here the CDR3 DNA reads TGTGCCAGCAGCTTAGTTAGGGGACTAGCGAATTACAATGAGCAGTTCTTC. Translated, it gives CASSLVRGLANYNEQFF. Combining the CDR3 with reference TRBV7-9 and TRBJ2-1 gives the whole variable domain DTGVSQNPRHKITKRGQNVTFRCDPISEHNRLYWYRQTLGQGPEFLTYFQNEAQLEKSRLLSDRFSAERPKGSFSTLEIQRTEQGDSAMYLCASSLVRGLANYNEQFFGPGTRLTVL.

The chain joins TRBV30 to TRBJ1-1; D may be TRBD1 (6 bases). The CDR3 sequence is 13 residues long. CDR1 is GTSNPN, CDR2 SVGIG, per germline (reference sequence). Trimming removed 2 bases at V and 6 bases at J, with 13 bases between. The CDR3 DNA is TGTGCCTGGAGTACATACAGGGCACCTGAAGCTTTCTTT. Translating it yields CAWSTYRAPEAFF.

The chain couples TRBV30 to TRBJ1-5, with D tentatively TRBD1 (5 bases). V was pared by 3 bases and J by 7 bases, with 13 bases between. Per the germline V gene, CDR1 is GTSNPN and CDR2 is SVGIG (reference sequence). The CDR3 has 13 residues. The CDR3 DNA reads as TGTGCCTGGAGCTCGGCGTGGGGCCAGCCCCAGCATTTT. Protein: CAWSSAWGQPQHF.

V gene TRBV4-2 combines with J gene TRBJ2-5; possible D gene TRBD1, 6 bases. The CDR3 is 15 amino acids. V shed 3 bases and J shed 5 bases, with 16 bases lying between them. Germline V gene sequence: CDR1 LGHNA, CDR2 YNFKEQ. CDR3 sequence (DNA): TGTGCCAGCAGCCAGCCACAGGGTTCGTGGGAGACCCAGTACTTC. Translation gives CASSQPQGSWETQYF.

CDR3 loop: CASSSRGYGYTF. In DNA, the CDR3 is TGTGCCAGCAGCTCCCGGGGCTATGGCTACACCTTC. This rearrangement joins TRBV11-2 to TRBJ1-2, with D uncertain. This CDR3 comprises 12 residues. With 4 bases removed from V and 4 bases from J, the gap between germline ends came to 7 bases. Germline V gives CDR1 SGHAT, CDR2 FQNNGV.

The chain couples TRBV7-2 to TRBJ2-7; weak D call: TRBD2 (6 bases). Germline CDR1 and CDR2: SGHTA and FQGNSA. V was clipped by 3 bases and J by 3 bases, with 12 bases between them. The CDR3 spans 14 residues. CDR3 amino acids: CASSFTRGYYEQYF. For the CDR3, the DNA is TGTGCCAGCAGCTTTACTCGGGGGTACTACGAGCAGTACTTC.

The CDR3 region has the DNA TGTGCCAGCAGCTTAGGTGGAGGGCAGAGCAATCAGCCCCAGCATTTT. Its translation is CASSLGGGQSNQPQHF. The gene calls are TRBV7-9 and TRBJ1-5; D is ambiguous. The V gene's germline CDR1 is SEHNR and CDR2 FQNEAQ (reference sequence). V lost 1 base and J lost 1, with 11 bases in between. The CDR3 is made up of 16 amino acids.

The chain joins TRBV6-1 to TRBJ1-5; D is uncertain. This CDR3 is built from 13 residues. V lost 0 bases and J 2 bases, leaving 2 bases between the germline ends. The germline CDR1 and CDR2 sequences are MNHNS and SASEGT. In DNA form, the CDR3 reads TGTGCCAGCAGTGAAGCCGGCAATCAGCCCCAGCATTTT. This gives the protein CASSEAGNQPQHF.

The count of this clone is one. V usage is TRBV6-1 and J usage is TRBJ1-2; no clear D. The CDR3 is 16 residues long. Trimming took off 3 bases at V and 3 bases at J, with 17 bases between the two ends. Per germline, CDR1 MNHNS and CDR2 SASEGT. In DNA form, the CDR3 reads TGTGCCAGCAGTGATTTTTTTCGGGAGGAGGACTATGGCTACACCTTC. It translates to CASSDFFREEDYGYTF.

The rearrangement uses TRBV7-9 and TRBJ2-5; TRBD1 matches at 10 bases. Germline-derived CDR1 and CDR2 are SEHNR and FQNEAQ (reference sequence). V dropped 4 bases and J dropped 5; count of bases not matched to a gene: 4. This CDR3 is 14 amino acids long. CDR3 sequence (DNA): TGTGCCAGCAGCTCCGGGACAGGGGTCGAGACCCAGTACTTC. Translating it yields CASSSGTGVETQYF. The variable domain in full, completed from reference TRBV7-9 and TRBJ2-5, reads DTGVSQNPRHKITKRGQNVTFRCDPISEHNRLYWYRQTLGQGPEFLTYFQNEAQLEKSRLLSDRFSAERPKGSFSTLEIQRTEQGDSAMYLCASSSGTGVETQYFGPGTRLLVL.

For this clone: The junction shows a germline mismatch at one end, possibly a read error. The V gene is TRBV20-1, the J gene TRBJ1-2; D gene uncertain. The CDR3 has 11 amino acids. CDR1 and CDR2 from the germline V gene are DFQATT and SNEGSKA (reference sequence). CDR3 amino acids: CSARSSTVLLF. The CDR3 nucleotides are TGCAGTGCTAGATCCTCTACAGTGCTACTTTTC.

The chain has TRBV2 and TRBJ2-3; 8 bases agree with TRBD2. The CDR3 spans 16 residues. V shed 6 bases, J shed 0 bases, and the junction held 8 bases outside the gene matches. Germline V gene sequence: CDR1 SNHLY, CDR2 FYNNEI. Written as DNA, the CDR3 is TGTGCCAGCAGAGTCAAACTAGCGGCAAGCACAGATACGCAGTATTTT. Encoded protein: CASRVKLAASTDTQYF.

This clone showed up just once. The chain couples TRBV9 to TRBJ2-3; D is perhaps TRBD1 (5 bases). This CDR3 has 15 residues. Germline CDR1 is SGDLS and CDR2 is YYNGEE. With 0 bases removed from V and 7 bases from J, the gap between germline ends came to 15 bases. The CDR3 DNA reads TGTGCCAGCAGCGTAGTCACGACGCCAGGGCATACGCAGTATTTT. Protein product: CASSVVTTPGHTQYF. Drawing the rest from reference TRBV9 and TRBJ2-3, the complete variable domain is DSGVTQTPKHLITATGQRVTLRCSPRSGDLSVYWYQQSLDQGLQFLIQYYNGEERAKGNILERFSAQQFPDLHSELNLSSLELGDSALYFCASSVVTTPGHTQYFGPGTRLTVL.

The rearrangement links TRBV7-2 to TRBJ2-1, with TRBD2 matching over 12 bases. Germline V gene sequence: CDR1 SGHTA, CDR2 FQGNSA. The J segment lost 7 bases and the V segment lost 5 bases, leaving 9 bases of the junction unmatched. The CDR3 extends over 16 amino acids. The CDR3: CASSVRLAGVWNEQFF. The CDR3, as DNA: TGTGCCAGCAGCGTAAGACTAGCGGGAGTTTGGAATGAGCAGTTCTTC.

The gene calls are TRBV6-4 and TRBJ2-3; possible D gene TRBD2, 6 bases. The germline V gene encodes CDR1 MRHNA and CDR2 SNTAGT. The CDR3 runs 15 residues. Trimming pared 4 bases from V and 0 bases from J, leaving 11 bases between. DNA of the CDR3: TGTGCCAGCAGTGTAACGGGGGAAAGCACAGATACGCAGTATTTT. Encoded protein: CASSVTGESTDTQYF.

This clone came up once. The V gene is TRBV30, the J gene TRBJ2-7; the match to TRBD2 covers 7 bases. CDR3 size: 15 residues. Germline values: CDR1 GTSNPN, CDR2 SVGIG (reference sequence). V lost 0 bases and J lost 5; bases outside the gene matches: 10. CDR3 DNA: TGTGCCTGGAGTGTAGGGCGCGGGAGAGTCCACGAGCAGTACTTC. The encoded protein is CAWSVGRGRVHEQYF.

The chain couples TRBV5-4 to TRBJ1-3; 9 bases fit TRBD1. From germline, CDR1 is SGHNT and CDR2 YYREEE (reference sequence). V lost 4 bases and J lost 2; bases outside the gene matches: 13. The CDR3 is 18 amino acids. The CDR3 DNA reads as TGTGCCAGCAGCGGACCGCTAAACAGGGGGCTAACTGGAAACACCATATATTTT. Amino acids: CASSGPLNRGLTGNTIYF.